The rows below give T cell receptor beta chains drawn from one sample of a study of cytotoxic CD8 clonotypes in ibrutinib-treated CLL. Repertoires were generated with immunoSEQ multiplex PCR, while TCRdb's copy carries only in-frame clones and drops some. The repertoire consists of 300,000 to 400,000 clones, with about 61% occurring once and the leading ten covering roughly 6%. This specimen consisted of PBMCs, obtained after 36 months of ibrutinib treatment. The receptors derive from a human donor with chronic lymphocytic leukemia. Both conserved end residues are part of each CDR3. Fields, in order: CDR3 protein, V gene, J gene, CDR3 length.

cdr3_aa: CASSLYRGWRETQYF
v_call: TRBV28
j_call: TRBJ2-5
cdr3_length: 15

cdr3_aa: CASSYETGLHGYTF
v_call: TRBV5-1
j_call: TRBJ1-2
cdr3_length: 14

cdr3_aa: CASSAGQGWTDTQYF
v_call: TRBV2
j_call: TRBJ2-3
cdr3_length: 15

cdr3_aa: CASSAGAPYEQYF
v_call: TRBV9
j_call: TRBJ2-7
cdr3_length: 13

cdr3_aa: CASSQIPETHSPLHF
v_call: TRBV4-1
j_call: TRBJ1-6
cdr3_length: 15

cdr3_aa: CASSTSGGTYEQYF
v_call: TRBV14
j_call: TRBJ2-7
cdr3_length: 14

cdr3_aa: CASSVAKGSYQETQYF
v_call: TRBV9
j_call: TRBJ2-5
cdr3_length: 16

cdr3_aa: CASSLVDPLNTGELFF
v_call: TRBV7-2
j_call: TRBJ2-2
cdr3_length: 16

cdr3_aa: CASSLGSRWPLPRETQYF
v_call: TRBV5-6
j_call: TRBJ2-5
cdr3_length: 18

cdr3_aa: CASSYSTGGFTDTQYF
v_call: TRBV6-6
j_call: TRBJ2-3
cdr3_length: 16

cdr3_aa: CASSTRWDSTTDTQYF
v_call: TRBV27
j_call: TRBJ2-3
cdr3_length: 16

cdr3_aa: CASSQQGADYGYTF
v_call: TRBV19
j_call: TRBJ1-2
cdr3_length: 14

cdr3_aa: CASSAGHHTDTQYF
v_call: TRBV18
j_call: TRBJ2-3
cdr3_length: 14

cdr3_aa: CASLYRTGRNTEAFF
v_call: TRBV2
j_call: TRBJ1-1
cdr3_length: 15

cdr3_aa: CASSFLGGLRYEQYF
v_call: TRBV13
j_call: TRBJ2-7
cdr3_length: 15

cdr3_aa: CASSLGDWRGLTDTQYF
v_call: TRBV7-9
j_call: TRBJ2-3
cdr3_length: 17

cdr3_aa: CASSALQGGAQDTQYF
v_call: TRBV9
j_call: TRBJ2-3
cdr3_length: 16

cdr3_aa: CASSSPLGYEQYF
v_call: TRBV27
j_call: TRBJ2-7
cdr3_length: 13

cdr3_aa: CASSNRGSNQPQHF
v_call: TRBV6-5
j_call: TRBJ1-5
cdr3_length: 14

cdr3_aa: CASSVDSYEQYF
v_call: TRBV7-9
j_call: TRBJ2-7
cdr3_length: 12

cdr3_aa: CASSVGTGQYEQYF
v_call: TRBV9
j_call: TRBJ2-7
cdr3_length: 14

cdr3_aa: CASSGTSGASTKNIQYF
v_call: TRBV10-2
j_call: TRBJ2-4
cdr3_length: 17

cdr3_aa: CASSDRARSSTEAFF
v_call: TRBV9
j_call: TRBJ1-1
cdr3_length: 15

cdr3_aa: CASSLVLGTDTQYF
v_call: TRBV5-1
j_call: TRBJ2-3
cdr3_length: 14

cdr3_aa: CASSLLQGGDTEAFF
v_call: TRBV7-6
j_call: TRBJ1-1
cdr3_length: 15

cdr3_aa: CSVVELAVPYGYTF
v_call: TRBV29-1
j_call: TRBJ1-2
cdr3_length: 14

cdr3_aa: CASSSPGMREAFF
v_call: TRBV7-9
j_call: TRBJ1-1
cdr3_length: 13

cdr3_aa: CASSLAANEQFF
v_call: TRBV7-9
j_call: TRBJ2-1
cdr3_length: 12

cdr3_aa: CASSLSGHVNQPQHF
v_call: TRBV7-2
j_call: TRBJ1-5
cdr3_length: 15

cdr3_aa: CASRDRQGTNTEAFF
v_call: TRBV19
j_call: TRBJ1-1
cdr3_length: 15

cdr3_aa: CASSKSGGNNEQFF
v_call: TRBV6-5
j_call: TRBJ2-1
cdr3_length: 14

cdr3_aa: CASSLGLAGDDTQYF
v_call: TRBV11-3
j_call: TRBJ2-3
cdr3_length: 15

cdr3_aa: CASSQTPTGYGYTF
v_call: TRBV4-1
j_call: TRBJ1-2
cdr3_length: 14

cdr3_aa: CASSVTWTSGSSEQYF
v_call: TRBV5-5
j_call: TRBJ2-7
cdr3_length: 16

cdr3_aa: CASSYRTSGTGNTQYF
v_call: TRBV13
j_call: TRBJ2-3
cdr3_length: 16

cdr3_aa: CASSLGDQENEQFF
v_call: TRBV5-1
j_call: TRBJ2-1
cdr3_length: 14

cdr3_aa: CASSRSLGNTEAFF
v_call: TRBV4-1
j_call: TRBJ1-1
cdr3_length: 14

cdr3_aa: CASSDGGF
v_call: TRBV6-1
j_call: TRBJ2-3
cdr3_length: 8

cdr3_aa: CATGLGETQYF
v_call: TRBV2
j_call: TRBJ2-5
cdr3_length: 11

cdr3_aa: CASSPAPGQRRGYTF
v_call: TRBV11-2
j_call: TRBJ1-2
cdr3_length: 15

cdr3_aa: CASSTRGLTRETQYF
v_call: TRBV27
j_call: TRBJ2-5
cdr3_length: 15

cdr3_aa: CASSMPSQRAGNTIYF
v_call: TRBV27
j_call: TRBJ1-3
cdr3_length: 16

cdr3_aa: CASSFGGRGETQYF
v_call: TRBV5-1
j_call: TRBJ2-5
cdr3_length: 14

cdr3_aa: CATSRDPSYEQYF
v_call: TRBV15
j_call: TRBJ2-7
cdr3_length: 13

cdr3_aa: CASRDTGTDTQYF
v_call: TRBV6-5
j_call: TRBJ2-3
cdr3_length: 13

cdr3_aa: CASSLMVGGVNEQFF
v_call: TRBV11-2
j_call: TRBJ2-1
cdr3_length: 15

cdr3_aa: CASSQDPGGIQETQYF
v_call: TRBV4-2
j_call: TRBJ2-5
cdr3_length: 16

cdr3_aa: CSARWGTPEAFF
v_call: TRBV29-1
j_call: TRBJ1-1
cdr3_length: 12

cdr3_aa: CSVDPGTGGETQYF
v_call: TRBV29-1
j_call: TRBJ2-5
cdr3_length: 14

cdr3_aa: CASSWGQETQYF
v_call: TRBV28
j_call: TRBJ2-5
cdr3_length: 12

cdr3_aa: CASRLQGVGYEQYF
v_call: TRBV12-2
j_call: TRBJ2-7
cdr3_length: 14

cdr3_aa: CASRRTESYEQYF
v_call: TRBV14
j_call: TRBJ2-7
cdr3_length: 13

cdr3_aa: CASSLDRNSNQPQHF
v_call: TRBV10-2
j_call: TRBJ1-5
cdr3_length: 15

cdr3_aa: CSVRQGPFEAFF
v_call: TRBV29-1
j_call: TRBJ1-1
cdr3_length: 12

cdr3_aa: CASSPDWDYNEQFF
v_call: TRBV11-3
j_call: TRBJ2-1
cdr3_length: 14

cdr3_aa: CASTPAPGNTIYF
v_call: TRBV2
j_call: TRBJ1-3
cdr3_length: 13

cdr3_aa: CASSLEGALPSEQYF
v_call: TRBV11-2
j_call: TRBJ2-7
cdr3_length: 15

cdr3_aa: CASSLWVKTGGEKLFF
v_call: TRBV7-6
j_call: TRBJ1-4
cdr3_length: 16

cdr3_aa: CASSFRGATSGVSYEQYF
v_call: TRBV27
j_call: TRBJ2-7
cdr3_length: 18